The sequence of this TCR beta chain was determined in a study of blood T cell repertoires in COVID-19. The germline gives CDR1 SGHRS, CDR2 YFSETQ. The V gene lost 1 base and the J gene lost 7 bases, with 12 bases spanning the gap. CDR3 length equals 15 residues. Sequenced by immunoSEQ multiplex PCR; TCRdb stores in-frame clones only, minus some. The sample shows fewer than 250,000 clones, almost 85% of them seen only once. The chain has TRBV5-1 and TRBJ1-6, with TRBD1 as a possible D gene (5 bases). The sample consisted of PBMCs or T cells enriched from blood (not recorded which). The TCR sequence derives from a woman between 50 and 59 years old with acute COVID-19. CDR3 DNA sequence: TGCGCCAGCAGCTTGCAGCAGGGAAACAATTCACCCCTCCACTTT. It translates to CASSLQQGNNSPLHF.